The sequence of this T cell receptor (beta chain) was determined in a study of T cells in tuberculosis. Overall study context: The T cells targeted glucose monomycolate, a mycobacterial lipid, via CD1B. Study results and limitations: Smaller alpha distances in active tuberculosis partly reflected shorter CDR3-alpha lengths.

Sequencing used immunoSEQ multiplex PCR; TCRdb keeps in-frame clones, though not all of them. The table includes about 22,000 clones, 95% to 98% detected once. CDR1 SGHRS and CDR2 YFSETQ come from the germline V gene. CDR3 size: 23 residues. J gave up 1 base and V 0 bases, and 23 bases lay outside the gene matches. Concerning this clone: Its antigen is not known.

This TCR derives from a donor aged 10 to 29 with latent tuberculosis or without tuberculosis infection. The chain carries TRBV5-1 and TRBJ1-5, with 9 bases fitting TRBD1. Material for sequencing was PBMCs. CDR3 DNA sequence: TGCGCCAGCAGCTTGGCCGTGGAGACCACGATCGATAAACAGGGGGCGAGCAATCAGCCCCAGCATTTT. Amino acids: CASSLAVETTIDKQGASNQPQHF.